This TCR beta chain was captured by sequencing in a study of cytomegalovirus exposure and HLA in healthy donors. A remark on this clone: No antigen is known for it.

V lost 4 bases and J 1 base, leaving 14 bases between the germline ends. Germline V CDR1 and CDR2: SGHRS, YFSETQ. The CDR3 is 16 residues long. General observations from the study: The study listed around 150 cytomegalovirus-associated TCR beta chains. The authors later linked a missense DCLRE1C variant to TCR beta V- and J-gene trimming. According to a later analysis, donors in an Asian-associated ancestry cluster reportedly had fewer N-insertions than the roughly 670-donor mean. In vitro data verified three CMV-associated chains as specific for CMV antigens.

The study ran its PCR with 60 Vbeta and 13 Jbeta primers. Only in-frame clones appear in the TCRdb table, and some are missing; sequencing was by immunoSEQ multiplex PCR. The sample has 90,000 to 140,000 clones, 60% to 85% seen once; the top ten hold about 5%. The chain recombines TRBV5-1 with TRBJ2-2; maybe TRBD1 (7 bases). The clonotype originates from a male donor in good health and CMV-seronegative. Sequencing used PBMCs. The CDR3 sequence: CASSAGQILNTGELFF. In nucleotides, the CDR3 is TGCGCCAGCAGCGCGGGACAGATTTTGAACACCGGGGAGCTGTTTTTT.